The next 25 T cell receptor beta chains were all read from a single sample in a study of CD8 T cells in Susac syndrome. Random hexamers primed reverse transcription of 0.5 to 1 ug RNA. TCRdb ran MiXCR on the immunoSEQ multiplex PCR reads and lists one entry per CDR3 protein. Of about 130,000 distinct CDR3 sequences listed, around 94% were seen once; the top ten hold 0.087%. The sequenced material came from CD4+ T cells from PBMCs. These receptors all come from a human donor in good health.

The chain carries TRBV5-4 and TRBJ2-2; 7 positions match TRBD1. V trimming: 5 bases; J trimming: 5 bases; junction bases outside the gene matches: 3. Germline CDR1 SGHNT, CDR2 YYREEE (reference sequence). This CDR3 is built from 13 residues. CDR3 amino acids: CASSPTGTGELFF. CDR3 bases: TGTGCCAGCAGTCCGACAGGGACCGGGGAGCTGTTTTTT.

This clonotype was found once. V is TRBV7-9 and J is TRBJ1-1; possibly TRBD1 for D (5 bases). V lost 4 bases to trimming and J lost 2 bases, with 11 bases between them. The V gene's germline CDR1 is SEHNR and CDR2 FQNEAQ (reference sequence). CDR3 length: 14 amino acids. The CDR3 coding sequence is TGTGCCAGCAGCTACAACAGGTTAAACACTGAAGCTTTCTTT. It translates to CASSYNRLNTEAFF. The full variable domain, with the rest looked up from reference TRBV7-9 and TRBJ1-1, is DTGVSQNPRHKITKRGQNVTFRCDPISEHNRLYWYRQTLGQGPEFLTYFQNEAQLEKSRLLSDRFSAERPKGSFSTLEIQRTEQGDSAMYLCASSYNRLNTEAFFGQGTRLTVV.

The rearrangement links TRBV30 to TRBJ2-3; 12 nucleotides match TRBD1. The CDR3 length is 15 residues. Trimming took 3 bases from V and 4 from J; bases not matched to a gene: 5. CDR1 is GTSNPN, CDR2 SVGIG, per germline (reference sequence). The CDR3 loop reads CAWSGTGGGADTQYF. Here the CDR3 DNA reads TGTGCCTGGAGCGGGACAGGGGGCGGGGCAGATACGCAGTATTTT.

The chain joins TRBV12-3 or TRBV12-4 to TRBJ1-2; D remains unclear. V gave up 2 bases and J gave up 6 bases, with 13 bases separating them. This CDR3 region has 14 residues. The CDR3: CASSLWGSDDGYTF. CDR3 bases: TGTGCCAGCAGTTTATGGGGATCCGATGATGGCTACACCTTC.

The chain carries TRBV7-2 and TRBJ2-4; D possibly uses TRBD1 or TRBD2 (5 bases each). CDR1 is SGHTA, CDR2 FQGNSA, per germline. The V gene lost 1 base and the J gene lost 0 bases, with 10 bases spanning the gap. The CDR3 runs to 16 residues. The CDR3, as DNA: TGTGCCAGCAGCTTAGGATGGGACGTAGCCAAAAACATTCAGTACTTC. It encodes CASSLGWDVAKNIQYF. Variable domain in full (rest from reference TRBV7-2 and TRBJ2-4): GAGVSQSPSNKVTEKGKDVELRCDPISGHTALYWYRQSLGQGLEFLIYFQGNSAPDKSGLPSDRFSAERTGGSVSTLTIQRTQQEDSAVYLCASSLGWDVAKNIQYFGAGTRLSVL.

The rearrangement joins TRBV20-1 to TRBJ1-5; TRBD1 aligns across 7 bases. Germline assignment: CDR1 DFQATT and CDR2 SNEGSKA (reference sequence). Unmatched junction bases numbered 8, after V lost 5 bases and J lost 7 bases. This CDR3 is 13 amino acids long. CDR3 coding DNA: TGCAGTGCTGGGGCAGGGGGTCTACAGCCCCAGCATTTT. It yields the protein CSAGAGGLQPQHF.

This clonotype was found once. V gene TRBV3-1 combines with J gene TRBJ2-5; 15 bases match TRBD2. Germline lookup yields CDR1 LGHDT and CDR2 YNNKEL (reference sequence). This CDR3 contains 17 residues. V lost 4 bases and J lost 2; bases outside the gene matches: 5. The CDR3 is CASSPGLAGGGQETQYF. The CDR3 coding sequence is TGTGCCAGCAGCCCAGGACTAGCGGGAGGGGGGCAAGAGACCCAGTACTTC.

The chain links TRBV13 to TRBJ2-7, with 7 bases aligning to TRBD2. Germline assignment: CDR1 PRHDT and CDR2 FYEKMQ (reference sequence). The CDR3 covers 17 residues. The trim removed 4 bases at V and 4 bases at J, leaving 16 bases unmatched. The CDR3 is CASSSARLSGKSYEQYF. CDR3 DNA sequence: TGTGCCAGCAGCTCGGCCCGTCTCAGCGGGAAATCGTACGAGCAGTACTTC.

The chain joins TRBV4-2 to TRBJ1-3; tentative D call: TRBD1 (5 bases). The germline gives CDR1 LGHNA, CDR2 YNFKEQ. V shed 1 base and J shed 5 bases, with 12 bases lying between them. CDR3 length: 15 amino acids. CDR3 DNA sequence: TGTGCCAGCAGCCAAGCCGGGACTCGCAGAAACACCATATATTTT. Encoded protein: CASSQAGTRRNTIYF.

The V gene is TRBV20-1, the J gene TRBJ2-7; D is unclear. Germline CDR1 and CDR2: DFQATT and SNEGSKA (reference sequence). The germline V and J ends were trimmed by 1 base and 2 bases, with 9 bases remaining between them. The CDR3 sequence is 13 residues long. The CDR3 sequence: CSARGGVPYEQYF. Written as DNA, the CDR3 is TGCAGTGCTAGAGGGGGTGTCCCCTACGAGCAGTACTTC.

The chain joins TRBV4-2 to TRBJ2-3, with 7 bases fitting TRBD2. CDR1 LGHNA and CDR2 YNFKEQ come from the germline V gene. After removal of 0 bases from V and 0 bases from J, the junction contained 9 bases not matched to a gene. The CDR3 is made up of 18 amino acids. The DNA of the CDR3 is TGTGCCAGCAGCCAAGATATCGGGGCGGGAGCGAGCACAGATACGCAGTATTTT. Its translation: CASSQDIGAGASTDTQYF.

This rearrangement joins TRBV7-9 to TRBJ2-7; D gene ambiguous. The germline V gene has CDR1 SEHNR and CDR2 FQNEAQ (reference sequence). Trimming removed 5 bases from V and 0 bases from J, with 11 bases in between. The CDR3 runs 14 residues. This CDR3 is CASSTDPASYEQYF. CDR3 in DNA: TGTGCCAGCAGCACTGACCCAGCCTCCTACGAGCAGTACTTC.

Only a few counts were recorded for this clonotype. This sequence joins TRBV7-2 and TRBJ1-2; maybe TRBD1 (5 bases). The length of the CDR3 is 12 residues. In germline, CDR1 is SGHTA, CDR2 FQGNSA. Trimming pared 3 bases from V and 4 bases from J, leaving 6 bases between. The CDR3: CASSLTVYGYTF. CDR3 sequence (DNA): TGTGCCAGCAGCTTGACAGTCTATGGCTACACCTTC. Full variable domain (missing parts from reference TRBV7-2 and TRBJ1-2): GAGVSQSPSNKVTEKGKDVELRCDPISGHTALYWYRQSLGQGLEFLIYFQGNSAPDKSGLPSDRFSAERTGGSVSTLTIQRTQQEDSAVYLCASSLTVYGYTFGSGTRLTVV.

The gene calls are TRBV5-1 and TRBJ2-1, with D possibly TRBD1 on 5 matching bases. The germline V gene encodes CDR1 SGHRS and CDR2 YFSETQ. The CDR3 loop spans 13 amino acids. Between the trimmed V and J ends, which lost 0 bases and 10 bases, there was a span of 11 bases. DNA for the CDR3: TGCGCCAGCAGCTTGGGTGTGGGGCTCGAGCAGTTCTTC. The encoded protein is CASSLGVGLEQFF.

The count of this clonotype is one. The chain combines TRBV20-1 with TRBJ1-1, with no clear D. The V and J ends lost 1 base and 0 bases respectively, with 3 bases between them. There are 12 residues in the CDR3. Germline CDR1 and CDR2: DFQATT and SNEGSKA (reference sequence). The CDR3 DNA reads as TGCAGTGCTAGAGTCATGAACACTGAAGCTTTCTTT. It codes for CSARVMNTEAFF.

The DNA of the CDR3 is TGTGCCAGCAGTCACACACAGGCCCTGGAGGAGCAGTACTTC. This gives the protein CASSHTQALEEQYF. The chain uses TRBV2 and TRBJ2-7, with D possibly being TRBD1 (5 bases). Trimming cost V 5 bases and J 7 bases, with 18 bases left between them. The CDR3 sequence is 14 residues long. Looked up from germline, CDR1 is SNHLY and CDR2 is FYNNEI.

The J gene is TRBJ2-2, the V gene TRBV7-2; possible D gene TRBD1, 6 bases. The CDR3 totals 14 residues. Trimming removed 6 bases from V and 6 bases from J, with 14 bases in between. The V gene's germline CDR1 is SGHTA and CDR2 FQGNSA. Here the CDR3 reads CASSYNRVPGELFF. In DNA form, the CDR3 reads TGTGCCAGCAGTTATAACAGGGTACCCGGGGAGCTGTTTTTT.

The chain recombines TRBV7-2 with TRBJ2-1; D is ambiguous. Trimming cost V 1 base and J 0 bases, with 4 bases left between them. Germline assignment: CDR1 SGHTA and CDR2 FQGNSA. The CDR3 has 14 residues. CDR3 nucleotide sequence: TGTGCCAGCAGCTTAGGTAGCTCCTACAATGAGCAGTTCTTC. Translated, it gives CASSLGSSYNEQFF.

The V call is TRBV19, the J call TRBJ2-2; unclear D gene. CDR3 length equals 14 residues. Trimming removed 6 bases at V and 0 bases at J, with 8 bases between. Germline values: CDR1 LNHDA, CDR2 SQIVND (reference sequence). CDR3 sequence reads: CASSRGANTGELFF. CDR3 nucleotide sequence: TGTGCCAGTAGCCGTGGAGCGAACACCGGGGAGCTGTTTTTT.

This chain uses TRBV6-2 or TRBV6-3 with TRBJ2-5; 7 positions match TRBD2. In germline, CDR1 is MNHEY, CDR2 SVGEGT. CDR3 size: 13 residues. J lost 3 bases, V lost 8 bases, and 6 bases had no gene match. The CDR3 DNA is TGTGCCAGCCTGTACGCGGGAGAAGAGACCCAGTACTTC. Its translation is CASLYAGEETQYF.

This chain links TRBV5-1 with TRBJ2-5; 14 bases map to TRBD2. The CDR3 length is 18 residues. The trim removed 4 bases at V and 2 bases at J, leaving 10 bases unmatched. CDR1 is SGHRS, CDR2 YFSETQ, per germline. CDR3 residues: CASSPSGTSGSGQETQYF. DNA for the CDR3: TGCGCCAGCAGCCCTTCCGGGACTAGCGGGAGTGGGCAAGAGACCCAGTACTTC.

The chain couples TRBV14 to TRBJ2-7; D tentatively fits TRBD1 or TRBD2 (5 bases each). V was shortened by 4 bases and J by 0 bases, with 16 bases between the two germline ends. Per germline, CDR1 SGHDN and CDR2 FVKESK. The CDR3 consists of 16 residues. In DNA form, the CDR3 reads TGTGCCAGCAGCCCCGGGGCGAAGGGTGGCTCCTACGAGCAGTACTTC. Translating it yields CASSPGAKGGSYEQYF.

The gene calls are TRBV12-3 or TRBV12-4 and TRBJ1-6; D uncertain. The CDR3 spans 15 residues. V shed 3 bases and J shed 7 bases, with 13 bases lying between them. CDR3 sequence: CASSFEDPGNSPLHF. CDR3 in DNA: TGTGCCAGCAGTTTCGAAGACCCTGGGAATTCACCCCTCCACTTT.

This CDR3 is CASSQQTDTQYF. The CDR3 bases are TGCGCCAGCAGCCAACAAACAGATACGCAGTATTTT. The chain joins TRBV4-1 to TRBJ2-3, with unresolved D. The CDR3 contains 12 residues. The ends were cut back, 2 bases at V and 3 bases at J, with 3 bases in the middle. The germline V gene encodes CDR1 MGHRA and CDR2 YSYEKL.

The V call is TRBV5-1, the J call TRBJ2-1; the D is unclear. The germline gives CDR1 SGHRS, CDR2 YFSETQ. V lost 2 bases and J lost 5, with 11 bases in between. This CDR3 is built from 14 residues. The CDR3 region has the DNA TGCGCCAGCAGCTTAACTTCGATCGACAATGAGCAGTTCTTC. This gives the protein CASSLTSIDNEQFF.